This T cell receptor (beta chain) was documented in a study of technical replicates of blood from several donors. The CDR3 contains 13 residues. The germline gives CDR1 MNHEY, CDR2 SMNVEV (reference sequence). Trimming left V 5 bases short and J 7 bases short, with 15 bases between. The data were produced by immunoSEQ multiplex PCR, yet TCRdb's version contains in-frame clones alone and is incomplete. The sample lists 99,000 or so clones, around 96% occurring once. Sequencing was carried out using T cells isolated from PBMCs. The gene calls are TRBV27 and TRBJ2-7; a possible D gene is TRBD2 (5 bases). This TCR derives from a human donor in good health. The CDR3: CASSRGKGSEQYF. CDR3 sequence (DNA): TGTGCCAGCAGTCGGGGAAAAGGGTCAGAGCAGTACTTC.